This T cell receptor (beta chain) stems from a study of chemoradiotherapy in HPV16-positive cancers. Study-wide context: A couple of HPV16-positive patients' cells yielded candidate HPV-specific clones and common motifs. Study-wide points: Candidate HPV-specific clones and E7-related TCR motifs grew in tumor during treatment. Better recurrence-free survival went with HPV-responsive T-cell expansion in HPV16-positive patients. HPV-specific T cells were functionally defined from only two HPV16-positive patients.

Points on this clone: Its specificity is unknown.

Repertoires were generated with immunoSEQ multiplex PCR, while TCRdb's copy carries only in-frame clones and drops some. The sample lists 2,000 or so clones, 70% to 90% occurring once. The V gene lost 4 bases and the J gene lost 4 bases, with 5 bases spanning the gap. Germline V gene lookup returns CDR1 SGHRS and CDR2 YFSETQ. The CDR3 length is 11 residues. The chain is built from TRBV5-1 and TRBJ1-2, with D hard to call. This TCR was sampled from a human donor with HPV-associated anogenital cancer. Sequenced material: tumor tissue, taken from a patient who underwent chemoradiotherapy. The CDR3, as DNA: TGCGCCAGCAGCAACTTCTATGGCTACACCTTC. It encodes CASSNFYGYTF.